The 17 T cell receptor beta chains below were found in one sample sequenced in a study of cytomegalovirus exposure and HLA in healthy donors. The study ran its PCR with 60 Vbeta and 13 Jbeta primers. Using immunoSEQ multiplex PCR, the repertoire was profiled, and TCRdb retains in-frame clones only, with some absent. This sample carries under 150,000 clones, around four fifths of them seen once, and the ten largest clones take 2.7%. Sequencing input: PBMCs. These receptors originate from a boy between 2 and 10 years old in good health and CMV-seronegative.

The rearrangement uses TRBV5-1 and TRBJ2-3, with TRBD1 matching 9 bases. There are 15 residues in the CDR3. Germline CDR1 SGHRS, CDR2 YFSETQ. V lost 7 bases, J lost 4 bases, and 10 bases stayed unmatched. The DNA of the CDR3 is TGCGCCAGCGACCCGGCAACAGGGGGCTCAGATACGCAGTATTTT. Translation: CASDPATGGSDTQYF. Filled out from reference TRBV5-1 and TRBJ2-3, the complete variable domain reads KAGVTQTPRYLIKTRGQQVTLSCSPISGHRSVSWYQQTPGQGLQFLFEYFSETQRNKGNFPGRFSGRQFSNSRSEMNVSTLELGDSALYLCASDPATGGSDTQYFGPGTRLTVL.

J is TRBJ1-3 and V is TRBV7-3; 7 bases map to TRBD1. Germline lookup yields CDR1 SGHTA and CDR2 FQGTGA. The CDR3 is made up of 13 amino acids. The J segment lost 3 bases and the V segment lost 5 bases, leaving 1 base of the junction unmatched. CDR3 bases: TGTGCCAGCAGCAGGGACAGTGGAAACACCATATATTTT. This sequence encodes CASSRDSGNTIYF.

This chain connects TRBV7-3 to TRBJ1-5, with 8 bases that match TRBD1. V gave up 6 bases and J gave up 2 bases; unmatched junction bases: 3. The CDR3 extends over 14 amino acids. Germline-derived CDR1 and CDR2 are SGHTA and FQGTGA. CDR3 coding DNA: TGTGCCAGCAGTTCACAGGGGGGCAATCAGCCCCAGCATTTT. Translated, it gives CASSSQGGNQPQHF.

The chain combines TRBV7-9 with TRBJ1-4; D uncertain. From germline, CDR1 is SEHNR and CDR2 FQNEAQ (reference sequence). Trimming stripped 5 bases from V and 0 bases from J, with 10 bases between. The CDR3 covers 15 residues. Written as DNA, the CDR3 is TGTGCCAGCAGCCCCGCGGAGTCAACTAATGAAAAACTGTTTTTT. As protein: CASSPAESTNEKLFF.

The CDR3 protein is CASSPPAGEEQYF. CDR3 bases: TGTGCCAGCTCACCGCCCGCGGGTGAGGAGCAGTACTTC. The chain uses TRBV18 and TRBJ2-7, with a possible D match to TRBD2 (5 bases). This CDR3 comprises 13 residues. V lost 3 bases and J 7 bases, leaving 13 bases between the germline ends. Germline CDR1 KGHSH, CDR2 LQKENI.

The rearrangement uses TRBV10-2 and TRBJ1-1; 8 bases match TRBD1. V lost 6 bases to trimming and J lost 6 bases; unmatched junction nucleotides: 6. The CDR3 has 13 residues. The V gene's germline CDR1 is WSHSY and CDR2 SAAADI. CDR3 in amino acids: CASRGQGGPEAFF. The CDR3 bases are TGCGCCAGCAGAGGACAGGGAGGACCTGAAGCTTTCTTT.

The chain employs TRBV5-1 and TRBJ2-1; weak D call: TRBD2 (5 bases). The germline V and J ends were trimmed by 2 bases and 0 bases, with 6 bases remaining between them. This CDR3 is 14 amino acids long. Germline V gene data show CDR1 as SGHRS and CDR2 as YFSETQ. The CDR3 DNA sequence: TGCGCCAGCAGCTTCGGGAACTCCTACAATGAGCAGTTCTTC. The encoded protein is CASSFGNSYNEQFF.

The V gene is TRBV30, the J gene TRBJ2-4; TRBD2 is a possible D gene (5 bases). Germline CDR1 GTSNPN, CDR2 SVGIG (reference sequence). V was pared by 5 bases and J by 4 bases, with 18 bases between. The CDR3 totals 15 residues. CDR3 protein: CAWEVVALGKNIQYF. CDR3 coding DNA: TGTGCCTGGGAGGTGGTAGCGTTGGGGAAAAACATTCAGTACTTC.

This chain joins TRBV15 and TRBJ2-7, with 11 bases matching TRBD2. V dropped 0 bases and J dropped 3; count of bases not matched to a gene: 10. The CDR3 has 18 amino acids. Germline CDR1 reads LNHNV; CDR2 reads YYDKDF (reference sequence). Here the CDR3 reads CATSRDRGGLAVYYEQYV. The CDR3 nucleotides are TGTGCCACCAGCAGAGACCGGGGGGGACTAGCGGTCTACTACGAGCAGTACGTC.

This chain joins TRBV19 and TRBJ2-1; TRBD2 might be the D (6 bases). This CDR3 is built from 14 residues. The germline gives CDR1 LNHDA, CDR2 SQIVND (reference sequence). Trimming removed 5 bases at V and 6 bases at J, with 14 bases between. The CDR3 nucleotides are TGTGCCAGTAGTGGGGGACTGAGGGGCAATGAGCAGTTCTTC. As protein: CASSGGLRGNEQFF.

The rearrangement joins TRBV5-5 to TRBJ2-3; 9 positions match TRBD2. Germline CDR1 reads SGHKS; CDR2 reads YYEKEE (reference sequence). CDR3 size: 19 residues. J lost 0 bases, V lost 1 base, and 12 bases had no gene match. CDR3 sequence reads: CASSLRRTGAGGSTDTQYF. CDR3 in DNA: TGTGCCAGCAGCTTGAGGCGTACGGGGGCGGGGGGGAGCACAGATACGCAGTATTTT.

The chain joins TRBV4-1 to TRBJ2-3; no clear D gene. The length of the CDR3 is 15 residues. Per germline, CDR1 MGHRA and CDR2 YSYEKL. Trimming cost V 0 bases and J 5 bases, with 12 bases left between them. This chain's CDR3 is CASSQDGAALDTQYF. The CDR3 DNA reads TGCGCCAGCAGCCAAGATGGCGCGGCCCTAGATACGCAGTATTTT.

The chain carries TRBV7-2 and TRBJ1-3, with D perhaps TRBD1 (5 bases). V shed 5 bases and J shed 1 base, with 21 bases lying between them. Per the germline V gene, CDR1 is SGHTA and CDR2 is FQGNSA. The CDR3 loop spans 18 amino acids. Here the CDR3 DNA reads TGTGCCAGCAGCCCGCACCCCCCGCGGACATTGTCTGGAAACACCATATATTTT. As protein: CASSPHPPRTLSGNTIYF. The whole variable domain, filled in from reference TRBV7-2 and TRBJ1-3, reads GAGVSQSPSNKVTEKGKDVELRCDPISGHTALYWYRQSLGQGLEFLIYFQGNSAPDKSGLPSDRFSAERTGGSVSTLTIQRTQQEDSAVYLCASSPHPPRTLSGNTIYFGEGSWLTVV.

The CDR3 nucleotides are TGTGCCAGCAGCATTTGTGAGCAGTTCTTC. This sequence encodes CASSICEQFF. The genes are TRBV6-5 and TRBJ2-1, with unresolved D. The CDR3 sequence is 10 residues long. From germline, CDR1 is MNHEY and CDR2 SVGAGI. Trimming took off 6 bases at V and 9 bases at J, with 6 bases between the two ends.

The chain employs TRBV2 and TRBJ2-1; 10 bases agree with TRBD2. The CDR3 runs to 15 residues. Per germline, CDR1 SNHLY and CDR2 FYNNEI. V lost 9 bases, J lost 3 bases, and 8 bases stayed unmatched. For the CDR3, the DNA is TGTGCCAGGGCGGATAGCGGGGGGATCTACAATGAGCAGTTCTTC. Its protein product is CARADSGGIYNEQFF.

The chain links TRBV2 to TRBJ2-5; 13 positions match TRBD2. The CDR3 contains 17 residues. The J segment lost 2 bases and the V segment lost 5 bases, leaving 8 bases of the junction unmatched. Germline CDR1 reads SNHLY; CDR2 reads FYNNEI. CDR3 loop: CASSQTSGGPLQETQYF. DNA for the CDR3: TGTGCCAGCAGTCAGACTAGCGGGGGGCCTTTACAAGAGACCCAGTACTTC. Looking up the rest from reference TRBV2 and TRBJ2-5 gives the full variable domain: EPEVTQTPSHQVTQMGQEVILRCVPISNHLYFYWYRQILGQKVEFLVSFYNNEISEKSEIFDDQFSVERPDGSNFTLKIRSTKLEDSAMYFCASSQTSGGPLQETQYFGPGTRLLVL.

A single count supports this clone. The gene calls are TRBV27 and TRBJ2-7; D might be TRBD1 (7 bases). The V gene's germline CDR1 is MNHEY and CDR2 SMNVEV (reference sequence). This CDR3 has 18 amino acids. V was cut by 2 bases and J by 3 bases, with 23 bases left in between. CDR3 region: CASSLGGTVVPFHYEQYF. As DNA, the CDR3 is TGTGCCAGCAGTTTAGGAGGGACAGTGGTCCCCTTCCACTACGAGCAGTACTTC.